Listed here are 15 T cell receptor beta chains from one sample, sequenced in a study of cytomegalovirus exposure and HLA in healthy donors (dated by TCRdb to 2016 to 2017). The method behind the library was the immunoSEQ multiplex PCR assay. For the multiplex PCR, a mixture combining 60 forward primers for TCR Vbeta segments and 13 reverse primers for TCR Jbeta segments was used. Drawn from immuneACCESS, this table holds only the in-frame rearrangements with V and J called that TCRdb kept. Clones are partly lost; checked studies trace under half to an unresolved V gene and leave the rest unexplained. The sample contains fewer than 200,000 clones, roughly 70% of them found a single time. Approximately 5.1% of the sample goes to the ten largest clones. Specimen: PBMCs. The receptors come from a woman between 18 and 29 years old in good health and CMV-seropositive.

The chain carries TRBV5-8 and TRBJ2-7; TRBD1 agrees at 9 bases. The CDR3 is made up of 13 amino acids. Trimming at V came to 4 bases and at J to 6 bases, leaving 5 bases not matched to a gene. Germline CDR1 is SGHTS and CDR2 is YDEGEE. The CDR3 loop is CASSATDRGEQYF. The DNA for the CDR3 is TGTGCCAGCAGCGCGACGGACAGGGGCGAGCAGTACTTC. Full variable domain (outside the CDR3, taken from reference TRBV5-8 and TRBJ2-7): EAGVTQSPTHLIKTRGQQATLRCSPISGHTSVYWYQQALGLGLQFLLWYDEGEERNRGNFPPRFSGRQFPNYSSELNVNALELEDSALYLCASSATDRGEQYFGPGTRLTVT.

The CDR3 loop is CASRQSPSQKLFF. CDR3 nucleotides: TGTGCCAGTCGACAGTCTCCTTCCCAAAAACTGTTTTTT. The chain couples TRBV28 to TRBJ1-4; D is possibly TRBD1 (5 bases). This CDR3 has 13 residues. V was cut by 9 bases and J by 9 bases, with 17 bases left in between. The germline gives CDR1 MDHEN, CDR2 SYDVKM. Combining the CDR3 with reference TRBV28 and TRBJ1-4 gives the whole variable domain DVKVTQSSRYLVKRTGEKVFLECVQDMDHENMFWYRQDPGLGLRLIYFSYDVKMKEKGDIPEGYSVSREKKERFSLILESASTNQTSMYLCASRQSPSQKLFFGSGTQLSVL.

The CDR3 DNA follows: TGTGCCAAAGGCGGGGCGAACACTGAAGCTTTCTTT. Translated: CAKGGANTEAFF. The rearrangement uses TRBV11-3 and TRBJ1-1; tentatively, D is TRBD1 (5 bases). The V and J ends lost 10 bases and 1 base respectively, with 10 bases between them. This CDR3 has 12 residues. The germline CDR1 and CDR2 sequences are SGHNT and YENEEA.

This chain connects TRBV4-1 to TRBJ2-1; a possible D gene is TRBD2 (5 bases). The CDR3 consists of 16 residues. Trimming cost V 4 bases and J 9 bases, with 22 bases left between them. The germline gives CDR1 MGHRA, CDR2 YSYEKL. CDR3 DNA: TGCGCCAGCAGCCCTTTGGCCGGGGTGATTTTGGGTGAGCAGTTCTTC. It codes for CASSPLAGVILGEQFF.

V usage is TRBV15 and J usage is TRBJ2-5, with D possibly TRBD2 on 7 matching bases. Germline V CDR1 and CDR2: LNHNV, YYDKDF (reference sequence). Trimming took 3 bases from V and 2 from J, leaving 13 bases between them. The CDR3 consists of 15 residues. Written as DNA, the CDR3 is TGTGCCACCAGCAGCCCGCGGGGGCTTCAAGAGACCCAGTACTTC. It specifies CATSSPRGLQETQYF.

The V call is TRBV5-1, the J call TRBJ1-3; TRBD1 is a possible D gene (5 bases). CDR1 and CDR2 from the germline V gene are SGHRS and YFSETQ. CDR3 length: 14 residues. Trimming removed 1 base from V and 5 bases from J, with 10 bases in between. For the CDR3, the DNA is TGCGCCAGCAGCTTGCCCGGGGGAAGAAACACCATATATTTT. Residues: CASSLPGGRNTIYF.

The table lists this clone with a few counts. In DNA, the CDR3 is TGTGCCAGCAGCTTAATTGGCGGGGGGGATGAGCAGTACTTC. This gives the protein CASSLIGGGDEQYF. The chain joins TRBV7-3 to TRBJ2-7; TRBD2 matches 9 bases. Per germline, CDR1 SGHTA and CDR2 FQGTGA. There are 14 residues in the CDR3. Trimming cost V 1 base and J 7 bases; bases outside gene matches: 5.

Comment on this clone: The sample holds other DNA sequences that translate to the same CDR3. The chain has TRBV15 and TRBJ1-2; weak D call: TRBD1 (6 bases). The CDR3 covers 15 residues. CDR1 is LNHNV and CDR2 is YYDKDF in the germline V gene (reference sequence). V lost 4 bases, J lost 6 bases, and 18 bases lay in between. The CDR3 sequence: CATSTVTGGIDGYTF. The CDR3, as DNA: TGTGCCACCAGCACCGTGACGGGGGGCATCGATGGCTACACCTTC.

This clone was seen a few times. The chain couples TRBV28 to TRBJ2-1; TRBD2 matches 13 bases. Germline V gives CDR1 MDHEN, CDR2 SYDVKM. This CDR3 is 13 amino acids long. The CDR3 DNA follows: TGTGTCTCTGGGACTAGCGGGGATGATGAGCAGTTCTTC. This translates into CVSGTSGDDEQFF. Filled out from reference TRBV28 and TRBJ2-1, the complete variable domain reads DVKVTQSSRYLVKRTGEKVFLECVQDMDHENMFWYRQDPGLGLRLIYFSYDVKMKEKGDIPEGYSVSREKKERFSLILESASTNQTSMYLCVSGTSGDDEQFFGPGTRLTVL.

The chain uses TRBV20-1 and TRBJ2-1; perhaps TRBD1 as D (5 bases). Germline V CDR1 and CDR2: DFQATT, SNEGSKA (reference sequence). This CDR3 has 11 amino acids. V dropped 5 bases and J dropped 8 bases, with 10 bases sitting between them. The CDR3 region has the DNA TGCAGTGCTGCTCCAGGGCATGAGCAGTTCTTC. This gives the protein CSAAPGHEQFF.

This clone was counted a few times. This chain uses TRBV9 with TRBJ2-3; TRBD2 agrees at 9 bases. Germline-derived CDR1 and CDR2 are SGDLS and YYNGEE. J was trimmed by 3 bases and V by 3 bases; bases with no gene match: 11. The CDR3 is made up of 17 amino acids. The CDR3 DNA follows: TGTGCCAGCAGCGACCCTTTGCGGGGGGGCGAAACAGATACGCAGTATTTT. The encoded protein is CASSDPLRGGETDTQYF.

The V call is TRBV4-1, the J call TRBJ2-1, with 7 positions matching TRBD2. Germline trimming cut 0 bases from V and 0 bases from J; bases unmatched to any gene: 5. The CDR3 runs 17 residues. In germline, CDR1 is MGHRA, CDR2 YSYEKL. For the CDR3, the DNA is TGCGCCAGCAGCCAAGATTGGCGGGGGAACTCCTACAATGAGCAGTTCTTC. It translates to CASSQDWRGNSYNEQFF.

Here the CDR3 reads CASSDRQGGYTF. The CDR3 DNA reads TGTGCCAGCAGCGATCGACAGGGCGGCTACACCTTC. This chain joins TRBV7-6 and TRBJ1-2; 7 nucleotides agree with TRBD1. The ends lost 5 bases at V and 8 bases at J; junction bases unmatched: 5. CDR3 length equals 12 residues. The germline gives CDR1 SGHVS, CDR2 FNYEAQ.

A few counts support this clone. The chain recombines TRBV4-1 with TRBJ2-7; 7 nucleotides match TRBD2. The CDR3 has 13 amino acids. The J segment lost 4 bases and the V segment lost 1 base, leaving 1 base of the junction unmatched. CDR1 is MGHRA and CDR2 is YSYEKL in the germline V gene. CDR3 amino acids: CASSQAREYEQYF. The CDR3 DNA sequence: TGCGCCAGCAGCCAAGCGCGGGAGTACGAGCAGTACTTC.

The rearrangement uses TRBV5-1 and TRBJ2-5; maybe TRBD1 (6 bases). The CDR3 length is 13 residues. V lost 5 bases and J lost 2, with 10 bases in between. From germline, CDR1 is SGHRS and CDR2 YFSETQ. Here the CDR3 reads CASRLDSQETQYF. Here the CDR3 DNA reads TGCGCCAGCAGGCTGGACAGTCAAGAGACCCAGTACTTC.